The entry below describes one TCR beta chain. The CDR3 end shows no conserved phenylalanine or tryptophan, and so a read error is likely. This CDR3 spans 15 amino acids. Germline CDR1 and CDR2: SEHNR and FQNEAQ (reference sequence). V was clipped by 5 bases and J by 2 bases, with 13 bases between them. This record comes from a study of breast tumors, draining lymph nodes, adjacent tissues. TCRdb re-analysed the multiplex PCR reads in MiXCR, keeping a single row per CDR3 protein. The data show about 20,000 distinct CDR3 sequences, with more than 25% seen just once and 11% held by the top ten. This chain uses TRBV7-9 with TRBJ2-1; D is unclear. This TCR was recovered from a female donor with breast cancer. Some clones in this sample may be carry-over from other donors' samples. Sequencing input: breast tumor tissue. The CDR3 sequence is CASSARPNTYNEQFV. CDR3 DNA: TGTGCCAGCAGCGCACGCCCCAACACCTACAATGAGCAGTTCGTC.